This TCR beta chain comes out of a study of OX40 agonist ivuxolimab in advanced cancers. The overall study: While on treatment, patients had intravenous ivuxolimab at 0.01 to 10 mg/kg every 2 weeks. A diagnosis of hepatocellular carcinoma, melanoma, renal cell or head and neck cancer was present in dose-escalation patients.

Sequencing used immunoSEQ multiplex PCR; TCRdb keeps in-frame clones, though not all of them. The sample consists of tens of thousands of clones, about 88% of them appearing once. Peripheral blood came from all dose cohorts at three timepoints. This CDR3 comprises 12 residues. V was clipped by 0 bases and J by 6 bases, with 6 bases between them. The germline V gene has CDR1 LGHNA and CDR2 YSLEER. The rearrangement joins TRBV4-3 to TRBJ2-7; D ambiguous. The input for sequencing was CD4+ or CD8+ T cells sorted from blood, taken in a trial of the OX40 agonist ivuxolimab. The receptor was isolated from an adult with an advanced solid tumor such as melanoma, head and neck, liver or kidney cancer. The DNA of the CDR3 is TGCGCCAGCAGCCAAGAGTGGAGCGAGCAGTACTTC. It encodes CASSQEWSEQYF.